The 17 T cell receptor beta chains below were found in one sample sequenced in a study of Graves' ophthalmopathy and Graves' hyperthyroidism. The sequenced template was RNA, covering the TCR beta CDR3 region. An initial RT-PCR round employing HTBI primers preceded a second-round multiplex PCR. A single record per CDR3 protein comes from TCRdb applying MiXCR to the multiplex PCR reads. This sample carries over a million distinct CDR3 sequences, about 35% of them seen once, and the ten largest clones take 8.5% to 14%. Material for sequencing was peripheral blood or thyroid tissue (not recorded which). The source is an adult man with Graves' hyperthyroidism.

At least ten counts were recorded for this clonotype. An end of the junction does not agree with germline; a read error may underlie this. V gene TRBV12-3 or TRBV12-4 combines with J gene TRBJ2-5; D gene ambiguous. CDR3 size: 13 residues. CDR3 region: CASSFSHQETQYF. In nucleotides, the CDR3 is TGTGCCAGCAGTTTTAGCCACCAGGAGACCCAGTACTTC.

The J gene is TRBJ1-2, the V gene TRBV12-3 or TRBV12-4, with 10 bases lining up with TRBD1. V lost 7 bases, J lost 7 bases, and 9 bases stayed unmatched. The CDR3 loop spans 14 amino acids. The CDR3: CASTPGQGSFGYTF. CDR3 sequence (DNA): TGTGCCAGCACCCCGGGACAGGGGTCTTTTGGCTACACCTTC.

Points on this clonotype: The junction departs from germline at one end; a sequencing error may be responsible. The chain carries TRBV7-2 and TRBJ2-2, with a possible D match to TRBD2 (5 bases). CDR1 and CDR2 (germline): SGHTA, FQGNSA. The CDR3 is 15 amino acids. The CDR3 region has the DNA TGTGCCAGCAGCTTGGGTGGAGTGAACACCGGGGAGCTGTACTTC. Amino acid sequence: CASSLGGVNTGELYF. The variable domain in full, completed from reference TRBV7-2 and TRBJ2-2, reads GAGVSQSPSNKVTEKGKDVELRCDPISGHTALYWYRQSLGQGLEFLIYFQGNSAPDKSGLPSDRFSAERTGGSVSTLTIQRTQQEDSAVYLCASSLGGVNTGELYFGEGSRLTVL.

As to this clonotype: At one of its ends the junction is not consistent with the germline gene, which may arise from a read error. This rearrangement joins TRBV29-1 to TRBJ2-2; D unclear. The germline V gene has CDR1 SQVTM and CDR2 ANQGSEA. CDR3 length: 13 residues. The CDR3 protein is CNTQRTSTRELFF. In DNA, the CDR3 is TGCAACACCCAGAGAACAAGCACCAGGGAGCTGTTTTTT.

This clonotype was detected a few times. The V and J genes are TRBV5-4 and TRBJ1-1; D not certain. Germline lookup yields CDR1 SGHNT and CDR2 YYREEE (reference sequence). The CDR3 totals 16 residues. V lost 3 bases to trimming and J lost 2 bases, with 17 bases between them. As DNA, the CDR3 is TGTGCCAGCAGCTCAGGTAGCTGGGGTCACAACACTGAAGCTTTCTTT. Its protein is CASSSGSWGHNTEAFF.

This clonotype was counted at least ten times. The V call is TRBV7-9, the J call TRBJ2-5; D is unresolved. With 5 bases removed from V and 4 bases from J, the gap between germline ends came to 17 bases. Germline CDR1 is SEHNR and CDR2 is FQNEAQ (reference sequence). CDR3 size: 15 residues. The CDR3 DNA sequence: TGTGCCAGCAGCGGACGAGGTCAGGAAGGAGAGACCCAGTACTTC. As protein: CASSGRGQEGETQYF.

This clonotype appeared a few times. The chain uses TRBV9 and TRBJ2-2, with TRBD1 identical over 7 bases. The CDR3 runs 16 residues. In germline, CDR1 is SGDLS, CDR2 YYNGEE. With V trimmed by 7 bases and J by 5 bases, 14 bases remained unmatched. CDR3 loop: CASRTETGKGTGELFF. The DNA of the CDR3 is TGTGCCAGCCGGACGGAGACAGGGAAAGGAACCGGGGAGCTGTTTTTT.

V is TRBV6-6 and J is TRBJ1-5; no clear D gene. CDR1 is MNHNY, CDR2 SVGAGI, per germline (reference sequence). There are 14 residues in the CDR3. Trimming stripped 8 bases from V and 15 bases from J, with 26 bases between. This CDR3 reads CASRDPGGDLGWHF. In nucleotides, the CDR3 is TGTGCCAGCCGGGATCCAGGTGGGGATCTTGGGTGGCATTTT.

The chain recombines TRBV12-3 or TRBV12-4 with TRBJ1-1; D may be TRBD1 (6 bases). The CDR3 loop spans 14 amino acids. V lost 3 bases to trimming and J lost 5 bases, with 13 bases between them. The CDR3, as DNA: TGTGCCAGCAGTTTGGAACAGGGAATGACTGAAGCTTTCTTT. This codes for CASSLEQGMTEAFF.

This clonotype was counted at least ten times. The chain carries TRBV24-1 and TRBJ2-5, with TRBD2 as a possible D gene (6 bases). V lost 1 base, J lost 4 bases, and 9 bases lay in between. The CDR3 spans 14 residues. Germline V gene lookup returns CDR1 KGHDR and CDR2 SFDVKD. In nucleotides, the CDR3 is TGTGCCACCAGTGATTTTGGGGGAGGAGAGACCCAGTACTTC. Translated: CATSDFGGGETQYF.

This chain connects TRBV28 to TRBJ2-5; D may be TRBD2 (5 bases). The V and J ends lost 7 bases and 1 base respectively, with 16 bases between them. The CDR3 runs 15 residues. Germline V CDR1 and CDR2: MDHEN, SYDVKM. Here the CDR3 reads CASTVLVGVQETQYF. The CDR3 bases are TGTGCCAGCACCGTACTTGTCGGGGTCCAAGAGACCCAGTACTTC.

This sequence joins TRBV13 and TRBJ2-2; 7 nucleotides line up with TRBD2. The germline V gene has CDR1 PRHDT and CDR2 FYEKMQ (reference sequence). CDR3 length: 16 amino acids. Losses at the gene ends were 5 bases for V and 6 bases for J; bases not matched to a gene: 12. The CDR3 region has the DNA TGTGCCAGCAGCCCGGAGGCTAGCGGCTTTTCCGGGGAGCTGTTTTTT. It codes for CASSPEASGFSGELFF.

This chain joins TRBV18 and TRBJ2-7; D unclear. Trimming stripped 2 bases from V and 0 bases from J, with 8 bases between. The germline V gene encodes CDR1 KGHSH and CDR2 LQKENI. The CDR3 runs 14 residues. The CDR3 spells CASSPKGDSYEQYF. CDR3 coding DNA: TGTGCCAGCTCACCAAAAGGTGACTCCTACGAGCAGTACTTC.

This clonotype appeared many times. The rearrangement uses TRBV10-3 and TRBJ1-2; D gene uncertain. The CDR3 is made up of 13 amino acids. The V and J ends lost 4 bases and 0 bases respectively, with 6 bases between them. Germline V lookup: CDR1 ENHRY, CDR2 SYGVKD. DNA for the CDR3: TGTGCCATCAGTGTGGGTACTAACTATGGCTACACCTTC. It encodes CAISVGTNYGYTF.

This clonotype was detected a few times. The CDR3 sequence: CASSWEDSLNTEAFF. Written as DNA, the CDR3 is TGTGCCAGCAGCTGGGAGGACAGTTTGAACACTGAAGCTTTCTTT. The rearrangement links TRBV5-5 to TRBJ1-1; perhaps TRBD1 as D (6 bases). V lost 3 bases to trimming and J lost 0 bases, with 12 bases between them. The CDR3 totals 15 residues. Germline CDR1 is SGHKS and CDR2 is YYEKEE (reference sequence).

This clonotype was seen ten or more times. This chain joins TRBV4-3 and TRBJ2-5; 7 nucleotides match TRBD1. The germline V gene encodes CDR1 LGHNA and CDR2 YSLEER. The CDR3 has 16 residues. V shed 4 bases, J shed 2 bases, and the junction held 10 bases outside the gene matches. Here the CDR3 reads CASSPETGTWQETQYF. The CDR3 region has the DNA TGCGCCAGCAGCCCCGAGACAGGGACGTGGCAAGAGACCCAGTACTTC.

The chain combines TRBV5-1 with TRBJ2-6; TRBD2 agrees at 12 bases. CDR1 and CDR2 (germline): SGHRS, YFSETQ. CDR3 size: 17 residues. J gave up 0 bases and V 4 bases, and 2 bases lay outside the gene matches. In DNA, the CDR3 is TGCGCCAGCAGCGGGACTAGCGGGTACTCTGGGGCCAACGTCCTGACTTTC. Its protein product is CASSGTSGYSGANVLTF.